This TCR beta chain was retrieved from a study of radiotherapy plus CTLA-4 blockade in lung cancer (dated by TCRdb to 2017 to 2018). A note on the overall study: Among enrolled patients, roughly 20% had an objective response and 31% reached disease control.

In this study, focal radiation therapy paired with CTLA-4 blockade (ipilimumab) was tested in patients who had chemo-refractory metastatic non-small-cell lung cancer. On this clone: Its cognate antigen has yet to be identified. No much larger clonotype is one base removed from it; base qualities were not supplied.

Library preparation was by the immunoSEQ multiplex PCR assay. Not all clones reach the TCRdb copy of this immuneACCESS table, which keeps in-frame sequences only. Checked studies attribute under half of the gap to unresolved V genes and leave the rest unexplained. A total of about 84,000 clones appear in this sample, 72% of them only once. The ten top clones hold around 15% of the sample. Results the study describes overall, beyond this receptor: The strongest predictors of response were reported to be early dynamic shifts in blood T cell clones along with a rise in serum interferon-beta following radiation. TCR clones derived from tumors expanded in peripheral blood after treatment with radiotherapy and ipilimumab.

This receptor was obtained from a human donor with non-small cell lung cancer that progressed on radiotherapy plus ipilimumab. The sample was peripheral blood, taken from a patient treated with radiotherapy plus ipilimumab.

The nucleotide sequence is TGTGCCAGTTCGGAGGCGGCTACCTACGAGCAGTACTTC. Its amino acids are CASSEAATYEQYF. The rearrangement combines TRBV6-1 with TRBJ2-7; D gene: possibly TRBD2, on 5 matching bases. The CDR3, cysteine through phenylalanine, is 13 amino acids long. The DNA shown is the 39-base CDR3, in frame from base 1. From the germline V gene, CDR1 is MNHNS and CDR2 is SASEGT. V and J lose 9 bases and 2 bases, and a span of 14 bases separates them.